Listed below are T cell receptor beta chains from one sample, sequenced in a study of cytomegalovirus exposure and HLA in healthy donors. TCRdb's copy holds only in-frame clones and misses some; the assay was immunoSEQ multiplex PCR. The data contain 140,000 to 150,000 clones, 75% to 90% of them singletons. Sequencing was done on a sample of PBMCs. These receptors originate from a man in his forties in good health and CMV-seronegative. CDR3s include the opening cysteine and the closing phenylalanine or tryptophan. The order of the fields is clone size, V gene, D gene, J gene, CDR3 protein, CDR3 DNA. A D gene is named only where the DNA matches it firmly. Clone size is stated in some rows and not others, as once, few, many or a class when expanded.

size: once
V: TRBV2
D: TRBD1
J: TRBJ2-7
CDR3: CASSEQGVDEQYF
DNA: TGTGCCAGCAGTGAACAGGGGGTGGACGAGCAGTACTTC

size: .
V: TRBV19
D: TRBD2
J: TRBJ2-2
CDR3: CASRLSGVTGELFF
DNA: TGTGCCAGCAGACTTAGCGGGGTCACCGGGGAGCTGTTTTTT

size: .
V: TRBV6-5
D: TRBD2
J: TRBJ2-1
CDR3: CASSYRTSGAGEQFF
DNA: TGTGCCAGCAGTTACAGGACTAGCGGGGCGGGGGAGCAGTTCTTC

size: .
V: TRBV2
D: TRBD1
J: TRBJ2-5
CDR3: CASIRQGAPGETQYF
DNA: TGTGCCAGCATTCGACAGGGGGCGCCTGGGGAGACCCAGTACTTC

size: .
V: TRBV6-1
D: TRBD1
J: TRBJ1-6
CDR3: CASSEATGVNSPLHF
DNA: TGTGCCAGCAGTGAAGCGACAGGGGTGAATTCACCCCTCCACTTT

size: .
V: TRBV7-6
D: .
J: TRBJ1-3
CDR3: CASSRGTGGNTIYF
DNA: TGTGCCAGCAGCCGGGGGACTGGCGGAAACACCATATATTTT

size: .
V: TRBV9
D: .
J: TRBJ1-3
CDR3: CASSAGLGNTIYF
DNA: TGTGCCAGCAGCGCCGGACTGGGAAACACCATATATTTT

size: once
V: TRBV29-1
D: TRBD1
J: TRBJ2-7
CDR3: CSVGGKGQGAGEQYF
DNA: TGCAGCGTTGGAGGTAAGGGGCAGGGGGCCGGCGAGCAGTACTTC

size: .
V: TRBV21-1
D: .
J: TRBJ2-5
CDR3: CASSSGAETQYF
DNA: TGTGCCAGCAGCAGCGGGGCGGAGACCCAGTACTTC

size: .
V: TRBV18
D: TRBD2
J: TRBJ2-7
CDR3: CASSPGGGHPYEQYF
DNA: TGTGCCAGCTCACCCGGCGGGGGTCACCCTTACGAGCAGTACTTC

size: .
V: TRBV12-5
D: TRBD1
J: TRBJ1-6
CDR3: CASGLSGTGLSPLHF
DNA: TGTGCTAGTGGTTTGTCCGGGACAGGACTTTCACCCCTCCACTTT

size: .
V: TRBV9
D: TRBD1
J: TRBJ1-6
CDR3: CASSVTGQNNSPLHF
DNA: TGTGCCAGCAGCGTGACGGGACAGAATAATTCACCCCTCCACTTT

size: .
V: TRBV5-4
D: .
J: TRBJ2-5
CDR3: CASSLTSSQETQYF
DNA: TGTGCCAGCAGCTTGACTAGCTCCCAAGAGACCCAGTACTTC

size: .
V: TRBV6-1
D: TRBD1
J: TRBJ1-3
CDR3: CASSEGRGSGNTIYF
DNA: TGTGCCAGCAGTGAGGGCAGGGGGTCTGGAAACACCATATATTTT

size: .
V: TRBV7-9
D: .
J: TRBJ2-3
CDR3: CASSVTVIDTQYF
DNA: TGTGCCAGCAGCGTGACAGTTATAGATACGCAGTATTTT

size: .
V: TRBV2
D: .
J: TRBJ2-3
CDR3: CASNGVGTDTQYF
DNA: TGTGCCAGCAACGGGGTGGGCACAGATACGCAGTATTTT

size: .
V: TRBV15
D: .
J: TRBJ2-5
CDR3: CATSTSPDGERETQYF
DNA: TGTGCCACCAGCACCAGCCCGGACGGGGAGAGGGAGACCCAGTACTTC

size: .
V: TRBV9
D: TRBD2
J: TRBJ2-1
CDR3: CASSVATSGNYNEQFF
DNA: TGTGCCAGCAGCGTAGCGACTAGCGGGAACTACAATGAGCAGTTCTTC

size: .
V: TRBV29-1
D: .
J: TRBJ1-2
CDR3: CSVERLLSSGGYTF
DNA: TGCAGCGTTGAGCGGCTCCTGTCGTCCGGGGGCTACACCTTC

size: .
V: TRBV5-1
D: TRBD1
J: TRBJ2-5
CDR3: CASSLAGQGAETQYF
DNA: TGCGCCAGCAGCTTGGCCGGACAGGGGGCCGAGACCCAGTACTTC

size: .
V: TRBV27
D: .
J: TRBJ1-5
CDR3: CASSLWSGGNQPQHF
DNA: TGTGCCAGCAGTTTATGGTCCGGGGGCAATCAGCCCCAGCATTTT

size: .
V: TRBV5-1
D: .
J: TRBJ2-7
CDR3: CASSQDKPTYEQYF
DNA: TGCGCCAGCAGCCAGGATAAACCTACCTACGAGCAGTACTTC

size: .
V: TRBV4-3
D: TRBD2
J: TRBJ2-2
CDR3: CASSRGLAGGPWELFF
DNA: TGCGCCAGCAGCCGGGGACTAGCGGGGGGCCCTTGGGAGCTGTTTTTT

size: .
V: TRBV19
D: .
J: TRBJ2-7
CDR3: CASSIAGYSYEQYF
DNA: TGTGCCAGTAGTATCGCGGGATACTCCTACGAGCAGTACTTC